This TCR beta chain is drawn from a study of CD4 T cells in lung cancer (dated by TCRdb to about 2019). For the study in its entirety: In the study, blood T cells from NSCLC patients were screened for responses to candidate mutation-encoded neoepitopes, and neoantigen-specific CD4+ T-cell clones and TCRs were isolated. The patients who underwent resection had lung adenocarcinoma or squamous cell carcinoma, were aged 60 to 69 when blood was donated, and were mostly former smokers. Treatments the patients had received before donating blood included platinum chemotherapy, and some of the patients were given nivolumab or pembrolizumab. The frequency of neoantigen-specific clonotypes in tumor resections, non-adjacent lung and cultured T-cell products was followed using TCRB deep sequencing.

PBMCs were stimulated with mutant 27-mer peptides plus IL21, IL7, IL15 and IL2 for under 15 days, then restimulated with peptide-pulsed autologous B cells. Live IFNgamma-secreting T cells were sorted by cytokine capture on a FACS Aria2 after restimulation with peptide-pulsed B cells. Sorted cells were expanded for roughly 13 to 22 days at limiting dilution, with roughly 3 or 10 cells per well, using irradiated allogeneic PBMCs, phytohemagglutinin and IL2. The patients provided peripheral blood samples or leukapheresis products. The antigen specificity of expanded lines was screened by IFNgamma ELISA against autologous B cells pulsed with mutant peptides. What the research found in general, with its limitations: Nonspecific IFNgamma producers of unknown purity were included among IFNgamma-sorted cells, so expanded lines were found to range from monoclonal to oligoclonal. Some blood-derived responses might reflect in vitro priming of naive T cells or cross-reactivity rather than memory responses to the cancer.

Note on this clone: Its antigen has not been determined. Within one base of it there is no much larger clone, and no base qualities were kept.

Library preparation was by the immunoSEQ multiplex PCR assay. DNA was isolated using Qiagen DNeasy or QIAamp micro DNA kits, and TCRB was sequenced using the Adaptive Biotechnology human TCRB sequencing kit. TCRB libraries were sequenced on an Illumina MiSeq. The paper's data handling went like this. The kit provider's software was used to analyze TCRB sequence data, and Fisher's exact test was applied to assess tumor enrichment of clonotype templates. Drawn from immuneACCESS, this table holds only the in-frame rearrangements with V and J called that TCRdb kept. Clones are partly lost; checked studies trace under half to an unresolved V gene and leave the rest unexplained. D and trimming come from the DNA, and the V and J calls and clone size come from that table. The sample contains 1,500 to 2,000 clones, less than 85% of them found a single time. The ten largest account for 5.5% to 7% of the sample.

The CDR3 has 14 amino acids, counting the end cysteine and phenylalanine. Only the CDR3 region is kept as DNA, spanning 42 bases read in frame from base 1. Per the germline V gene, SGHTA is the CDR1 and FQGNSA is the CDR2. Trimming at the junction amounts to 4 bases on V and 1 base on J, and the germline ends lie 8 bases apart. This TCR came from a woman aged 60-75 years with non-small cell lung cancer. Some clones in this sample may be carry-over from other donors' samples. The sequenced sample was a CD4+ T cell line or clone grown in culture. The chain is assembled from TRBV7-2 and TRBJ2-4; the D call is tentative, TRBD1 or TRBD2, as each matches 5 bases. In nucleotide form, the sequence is TGTGCCAGCAGCTGGGGGTTCGCCAAAAACATTCAGTACTTC. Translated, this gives CASSWGFAKNIQYF.